Listed below are T cell receptor beta chains from one sample, sequenced in a study of blood T cell repertoires in COVID-19. Sequenced by immunoSEQ multiplex PCR; TCRdb stores in-frame clones only, minus some. Here the sample spans approximately 130,000 clones, 85% being singletons. The sample comprised peripheral blood. These receptors all stem from a man aged 55 to 69 with acute or convalescent COVID-19. Both conserved end residues are part of each CDR3. A D gene is named only where the DNA matches it firmly. Only some rows state a clone size, as once, few, many or a class for expanded clones.

cdr3_length: 14; v_call: TRBV10-1; clone_size: few; d_call: TRBD2; j_call: TRBJ2-2; cdr3_aa: CASSPGGYLGELFF; cdr3_nt: TGCGCCAGCAGCCCGGGGGGGTACCTCGGGGAGCTGTTTTTT
cdr3_length: 13; v_call: TRBV19; clone_size: .; d_call: .; j_call: TRBJ2-7; cdr3_aa: CASSMRANYEQYF; cdr3_nt: TGTGCCAGTAGTATGAGGGCCAACTACGAGCAGTACTTC
cdr3_length: 13; v_call: TRBV28; clone_size: few; d_call: .; j_call: TRBJ2-1; cdr3_aa: CASSLGLVSEQFF; cdr3_nt: TGTGCCAGCAGTTTAGGTCTAGTAAGTGAGCAGTTCTTC
cdr3_length: 14; v_call: TRBV4-1; clone_size: .; d_call: TRBD2; j_call: TRBJ2-1; cdr3_aa: CASSHAGTINEQFF; cdr3_nt: TGCGCCAGCAGCCATGCCGGGACTATAAATGAGCAGTTCTTC
cdr3_length: 16; v_call: TRBV6-5; clone_size: .; d_call: TRBD1; j_call: TRBJ1-4; cdr3_aa: CASSYSGTGFNEKLFF; cdr3_nt: TGTGCCAGCAGTTACTCGGGGACAGGGTTCAATGAAAAACTGTTTTTT
cdr3_length: 13; v_call: TRBV9; clone_size: .; d_call: TRBD2; j_call: TRBJ2-2; cdr3_aa: CASSGPNTGELFF; cdr3_nt: TGTGCCAGTAGCGGGCCGAACACCGGGGAGCTGTTTTTT
cdr3_length: 15; v_call: TRBV9; clone_size: .; d_call: .; j_call: TRBJ2-4; cdr3_aa: CASSVGSGAKNIQYF; cdr3_nt: TGTGCCAGCAGCGTAGGGTCAGGGGCCAAAAACATTCAGTACTTC
cdr3_length: 17; v_call: TRBV15; clone_size: .; d_call: TRBD2; j_call: TRBJ2-3; cdr3_aa: CATSTGGQVPSTDTQYF; cdr3_nt: TGTGCCACCAGCACGGGGGGTCAGGTTCCGAGCACAGATACGCAGTATTTT
cdr3_length: 15; v_call: TRBV3-1/TRBV3-2; clone_size: .; d_call: .; j_call: TRBJ1-6; cdr3_aa: CASSPWTPAGSPLHF; cdr3_nt: TGTGCCAGCAGCCCTTGGACTCCCGCTGGGTCACCCCTCCACTTT
cdr3_length: 16; v_call: TRBV5-1; clone_size: .; d_call: TRBD2; j_call: TRBJ2-1; cdr3_aa: CASSSDFGLVLNEQFF; cdr3_nt: TGCGCCAGCAGCTCAGACTTCGGACTAGTTTTAAATGAGCAGTTCTTC
cdr3_length: 16; v_call: TRBV19; clone_size: .; d_call: .; j_call: TRBJ2-2; cdr3_aa: CASSIPGNRYGGELFF; cdr3_nt: TGTGCCAGTAGTATCCCCGGGAATCGGTATGGCGGGGAGCTGTTTTTT
cdr3_length: 15; v_call: TRBV10-3; clone_size: .; d_call: .; j_call: TRBJ1-1; cdr3_aa: CAISLAGGGRTEAFF; cdr3_nt: TGTGCCATCAGCCTCGCGGGGGGGGGTAGGACTGAAGCTTTCTTT
cdr3_length: 15; v_call: TRBV27; clone_size: once; d_call: .; j_call: TRBJ1-2; cdr3_aa: CASSQRGTGGYGYTF; cdr3_nt: TGTGCCAGCAGCCAACGTGGTACGGGGGGCTATGGCTACACCTTC
cdr3_length: 16; v_call: TRBV10-3; clone_size: once; d_call: TRBD1; j_call: TRBJ2-3; cdr3_aa: CAISESQQGDADTQYF; cdr3_nt: TGTGCCATCAGTGAGTCGCAACAGGGGGACGCAGATACGCAGTATTTT
cdr3_length: 13; v_call: TRBV2; clone_size: .; d_call: .; j_call: TRBJ2-1; cdr3_aa: CASSRDLGEAQFF; cdr3_nt: TGTGCCAGCAGTCGGGACTTGGGGGAGGCGCAGTTCTTC
cdr3_length: 13; v_call: TRBV6-5; clone_size: .; d_call: TRBD2; j_call: TRBJ2-7; cdr3_aa: CASSPRENDEQYF; cdr3_nt: TGTGCCAGCAGTCCGCGGGAGAATGACGAGCAGTACTTC
cdr3_length: 17; v_call: TRBV7-8; clone_size: once; d_call: TRBD1; j_call: TRBJ2-6; cdr3_aa: CASSHDRVSSGANVLTF; cdr3_nt: TGTGCCAGCAGCCACGACAGGGTTAGCTCTGGGGCCAACGTCCTGACTTTC
cdr3_length: 14; v_call: TRBV7-2; clone_size: .; d_call: .; j_call: TRBJ2-3; cdr3_aa: CASSLLQGTDTQYF; cdr3_nt: TGTGCCAGCAGCTTATTACAGGGCACAGATACGCAGTATTTT
cdr3_length: 14; v_call: TRBV7-2; clone_size: .; d_call: .; j_call: TRBJ2-7; cdr3_aa: CASGMGGTAYEQYF; cdr3_nt: TGTGCCAGCGGTATGGGGGGTACCGCCTACGAGCAGTACTTC
cdr3_length: 15; v_call: TRBV6-6; clone_size: .; d_call: TRBD1; j_call: TRBJ2-5; cdr3_aa: CASRSGTGPQETQYF; cdr3_nt: TGTGCCAGCAGATCCGGGACAGGGCCGCAAGAGACCCAGTACTTC
cdr3_length: 14; v_call: TRBV7-9; clone_size: few; d_call: TRBD1; j_call: TRBJ1-2; cdr3_aa: CASSFQGAGYGYTF; cdr3_nt: TGTGCCAGCAGCTTCCAGGGGGCGGGTTATGGCTACACCTTC
cdr3_length: 15; v_call: TRBV6-5; clone_size: .; d_call: .; j_call: TRBJ1-6; cdr3_aa: CASSQTGQNNSPLHF; cdr3_nt: TGTGCCAGCAGCCAAACTGGACAGAATAATTCACCCCTCCACTTT
cdr3_length: 15; v_call: TRBV19; clone_size: .; d_call: .; j_call: TRBJ2-2; cdr3_aa: CASSASRSNTGELFF; cdr3_nt: TGTGCCAGTAGTGCCTCCCGGTCTAACACCGGGGAGCTGTTTTTT
cdr3_length: 15; v_call: TRBV6-2/TRBV6-3; clone_size: .; d_call: .; j_call: TRBJ1-3; cdr3_aa: CASSLPPVGGNTIYF; cdr3_nt: TGTGCCAGCAGTTTGCCTCCCGTGGGCGGAAACACCATATATTTT
cdr3_length: 14; v_call: TRBV3-1/TRBV3-2; clone_size: .; d_call: .; j_call: TRBJ1-5; cdr3_aa: CASSPQGFEQPQHF; cdr3_nt: TGTGCCAGCAGCCCCCAGGGATTCGAACAGCCCCAGCATTTT
cdr3_length: 13; v_call: TRBV3-1/TRBV3-2; clone_size: once; d_call: TRBD2; j_call: TRBJ2-7; cdr3_aa: CASSQEGEGRDHF; cdr3_nt: TGTGCCAGCAGCCAAGAGGGGGAGGGACGGGACCACTTC
cdr3_length: 15; v_call: TRBV19; clone_size: .; d_call: TRBD1; j_call: TRBJ2-2; cdr3_aa: CASSKGAVSLGELFF; cdr3_nt: TGTGCCAGTAGTAAGGGGGCAGTCTCGCTCGGGGAGCTGTTTTTT
cdr3_length: 15; v_call: TRBV4-1; clone_size: once; d_call: .; j_call: TRBJ2-7; cdr3_aa: CASSPGQWSSYEQYF; cdr3_nt: TGCGCCAGCAGCCCCGGTCAGTGGAGCTCCTACGAGCAGTACTTC
cdr3_length: 15; v_call: TRBV19; clone_size: .; d_call: TRBD2; j_call: TRBJ2-1; cdr3_aa: CASSILAGGVNEQFF; cdr3_nt: TGTGCCAGTAGTATCTTAGCGGGAGGGGTTAATGAGCAGTTCTTC